This passage covers 4 T cell receptor beta chains from one sample sequenced in a study of control samples from healthy donors and cancer patients. Generated by immunoSEQ multiplex PCR, the TCRdb table keeps only in-frame clones and is missing some. Of 70,000 to 80,000 clones in the sample, around four fifths were seen once. Material: blood. The receptors shown here come from a man aged 45 to 65 in good health.

This chain links TRBV19 with TRBJ1-5, with D possibly being TRBD1 (6 bases). The CDR3 totals 16 residues. In germline, CDR1 is LNHDA, CDR2 SQIVND (reference sequence). Trimming took off 4 bases at V and 4 bases at J, with 17 bases between the two ends. DNA for the CDR3: TGTGCCAGTAGTACCCGGGACAACTACGGTAATCAGCCCCAGCATTTT. Protein product: CASSTRDNYGNQPQHF. The whole variable domain, filled in from reference TRBV19 and TRBJ1-5, reads DGGITQSPKYLFRKEGQNVTLSCEQNLNHDAMYWYRQDPGQGLRLIYYSQIVNDFQKGDIAEGYSVSREKKESFPLTVTSAQKNPTAFYLCASSTRDNYGNQPQHFGDGTRLSIL.

The CDR3 spells CASSYQYGGETQYF. The CDR3 DNA is TGTGCCAGCAGTTACCAATACGGAGGGGAGACCCAGTACTTC. V usage is TRBV6-2 or TRBV6-3 and J usage is TRBJ2-5, with D perhaps matching TRBD2 (6 bases). V was shortened by 2 bases and J by 5 bases, with 12 bases between the two germline ends. CDR3 length equals 14 residues. CDR1 MNHEY and CDR2 SVGEGT come from the germline V gene.

The gene calls are TRBV29-1 and TRBJ1-3; no definite D call. The CDR3 sequence is 13 residues long. The V end lost 4 bases, the J end lost 3 bases, and 10 bases lay between the germline ends. Germline V gene sequence: CDR1 SQVTM, CDR2 ANQGSEA. As DNA, the CDR3 is TGCAGCGTTGTGGAAGGGCATGGAAACACCATATATTTT. Its protein is CSVVEGHGNTIYF.

J is TRBJ1-2 and V is TRBV2; D possibly corresponds to TRBD1 (5 bases). CDR3 length: 11 residues. V lost 6 bases and J 8 bases, leaving 10 bases between the germline ends. Germline loops: CDR1 SNHLY, CDR2 FYNNEI. DNA for the CDR3: TGTGCCAGCAGGGGGCGCTTCGGCTACACCTTC. Translating gives CASRGRFGYTF.